The T cell receptor beta chain under discussion was sequenced for a study of T cells in tuberculosis. Overall study context: CD1B tetramers identified T cells specific for mycobacterial lipid GMM.

This CDR3 spans 13 amino acids. The V gene lost 6 bases and the J gene lost 1 base, with 7 bases spanning the gap. Germline values: CDR1 SNHLY, CDR2 FYNNEI. Only in-frame clones appear in the TCRdb table, and some are missing; sequencing was by immunoSEQ multiplex PCR. Seen here are around 60,000 clones, around 81% observed once, and the top ten hold about 13%. Cells were sorted from thawed PBMC rested overnight and stained with GMM-loaded CD1B tetramer, viability dye and anti-CD3. C32 glucose monomycolate from Rhodococcus equi was loaded onto the CD1B tetramers. Each donor contributed 80,000 to 100,000 sorted tetramer-negative cells.

The sample taken for sequencing was CD1b-GMM tetramer-negative cells sorted from PBMCs. V is TRBV2 and J is TRBJ2-1; unclear D gene. This TCR derives from an adult woman with latent tuberculosis. The CDR3 bases are TGTGCCAGCAGGTTCCTATCCTACAATGAGCAGTTCTTC. This gives the protein CASRFLSYNEQFF.